One TCR beta chain is described in this entry. This sample was included in a study of control samples from healthy donors and cancer patients. The table came from immunoSEQ multiplex PCR; TCRdb's copy has only in-frame clones and leaves some out. The table records 120,000 to 150,000 clones, more than 90% of them present only once. The germline V gene has CDR1 GTSNPN and CDR2 SVGIG (reference sequence). The CDR3 covers 16 residues. The junction had 7 bases not matched to a gene; V was cut back by 2 bases and J by 2 bases. Sequences were obtained from blood. The receptor's source is a man aged 25 to 45 in good health. The chain couples TRBV30 to TRBJ2-3; 10 bases agree with TRBD2. CDR3 DNA: TGTGCCTGGAGTCTTAGCGGGGGGCCTCCCACAGATACGCAGTATTTT. Translating it yields CAWSLSGGPPTDTQYF.